A selection of T cell receptor beta chains follows, all from one sample in a study of blood T cell repertoires in COVID-19. Libraries were prepared by immunoSEQ multiplex PCR; TCRdb keeps only in-frame clonotypes and omits some of them. The table lists about 160,000 clones, roughly 88% of them singletons. Sequenced: peripheral blood. These receptors came from a woman of 80 years or more with active or convalescent COVID-19. The CDR3 runs from the conserved cysteine through the conserved F or W. D genes are given only for firm matches. The size entry is marked missing in some rows and otherwise reads once, few, many or a size class.

.,.,TRBJ2-7,TRBV19,CASSIGGTRNNEQYF,TGTGCCAGTAGTATAGGCGGGACTCGAAACAACGAGCAGTACTTC
TRBD1,.,TRBJ2-6,TRBV5-1,CASSRGQAGANVLTF,TGCGCCAGCAGCAGAGGACAGGCCGGGGCCAACGTCCTGACTTTC
TRBD1,.,TRBJ1-2,TRBV5-8,CASSLVPTGVHYGYTF,TGTGCCAGCAGCTTGGTCCCGACAGGGGTGCACTATGGCTACACCTTC
TRBD1,once,TRBJ2-7,TRBV2,CASINPLDRDGEQYF,TGTGCCAGCATCAACCCGCTGGACAGGGATGGCGAGCAGTACTTC
TRBD2,.,TRBJ2-3,TRBV7-8,CASRTSGNTDTQYF,TGTGCCAGCAGGACTAGCGGTAACACAGATACGCAGTATTTT
.,.,TRBJ2-3,TRBV3-1/TRBV3-2,CASSFQSSTDTQYF,TGTGCCAGCAGCTTTCAGTCTAGCACAGATACGCAGTATTTT
TRBD1,.,TRBJ1-2,TRBV3-1/TRBV3-2,CASSQEGGTGDGYTF,TGTGCCAGCAGCCAAGAGGGTGGGACAGGGGATGGCTACACCTTC
.,once,TRBJ2-7,TRBV25-1,CASSRVSSYEQYF,TGTGCCAGCAGTCGGGTTAGCTCCTACGAGCAGTACTTC
TRBD1,.,TRBJ1-2,TRBV7-3,CASSPGTGTYGYTF,TGTGCCAGCAGCCCAGGGACAGGGACCTATGGCTACACCTTC
TRBD2,.,TRBJ2-2,TRBV6-2/TRBV6-3,CASSYRSSGAIARELFF,TGTGCCAGCAGTTACAGGTCTAGCGGCGCAATCGCGAGGGAGCTGTTTTTT
TRBD1,.,TRBJ1-2,TRBV7-9,CASSPSGGEYGYTF,TGTGCCAGCAGCCCGTCAGGGGGCGAGTATGGCTACACCTTC
.,.,TRBJ2-2,TRBV12-2,CASRLGQRYFLTGELFF,TGTGCAAGTCGCTTAGGTCAGCGGTACTTTCTGACCGGGGAGCTGTTTTTT
.,.,TRBJ2-2,TRBV5-1,CASSFGPSDTGELFF,TGCGCCAGCAGCTTTGGGCCATCGGACACCGGGGAGCTGTTTTTT
.,.,TRBJ2-3,TRBV5-1,CASSLSWGVTDTQYF,TGCGCCAGCAGCTTGTCTTGGGGAGTAACAGATACGCAGTATTTT
.,.,TRBJ1-5,TRBV6-5,CASSYGRGISSQPQHF,TGTGCCAGCAGTTACGGAAGGGGAATTAGCAGTCAGCCCCAGCATTTT
.,.,TRBJ1-3,TRBV10-2,CASGILAGGNTIYF,TGCGCCAGCGGCATTCTGGCCGGGGGAAACACCATATATTTT
.,.,TRBJ2-5,TRBV9,CASSVGSFPGIGQETQYF,TGTGCCAGCAGCGTAGGAAGTTTTCCGGGGATTGGCCAAGAGACCCAGTACTTC
.,.,TRBJ1-2,TRBV5-6,CASSLDGGGRTNYGYTF,TGTGCCAGCAGCTTGGACGGGGGAGGCAGGACGAACTATGGCTACACCTTC
.,.,TRBJ1-6,TRBV21-1,CASSKREGQGSTPLHF,TGTGCCAGCAGCAAACGCGAGGGACAGGGTTCTACACCCCTCCACTTT
TRBD1,.,TRBJ2-7,TRBV5-6,CASSAGQGYEQYF,TGTGCCAGCAGCGCTGGACAGGGCTACGAGCAGTACTTC
TRBD2,.,TRBJ2-5,TRBV28,CASSFASGATETQYF,TGTGCCAGCAGTTTCGCTAGCGGGGCCACAGAGACCCAGTACTTC
.,.,TRBJ2-1,TRBV30,CAWSVLDAPVDEQFF,TGTGCCTGGAGTGTACTAGATGCCCCCGTTGATGAGCAGTTCTTC
TRBD2,.,TRBJ2-2,TRBV9,CASSVAGGATGELFF,TGTGCCAGCAGCGTAGCCGGGGGGGCCACCGGGGAGCTGTTTTTT
TRBD1,.,TRBJ2-2,TRBV7-8,CASMGQANTGELFF,TGTGCCAGCATGGGACAGGCGAACACCGGGGAGCTGTTTTTT
TRBD1,.,TRBJ2-3,TRBV7-6,CASSLNRGLSSTDTQYF,TGTGCCAGCAGTCTAAACAGGGGGCTCAGCAGTACAGATACGCAGTATTTT
TRBD2,.,TRBJ2-3,TRBV27,CASSEGLADTDTQYF,TGTGCCAGCAGCGAGGGACTAGCGGACACAGATACGCAGTATTTT
TRBD1,.,TRBJ2-3,TRBV6-6,CAVGQGAISDTDTQYF,TGTGCCGTGGGACAGGGGGCTATTAGCGACACAGATACGCAGTATTTT
.,.,TRBJ2-3,TRBV5-5,CASSSQSAGSTDTQYF,TGTGCCAGCAGCTCCCAGAGTGCCGGGAGCACAGATACGCAGTATTTT
.,.,TRBJ1-1,TRBV11-2,CASSLEIGVNTEAFF,TGTGCCAGCAGCTTAGAAATAGGGGTGAACACTGAAGCTTTCTTT
TRBD1,.,TRBJ1-6,TRBV6-2/TRBV6-3,CASSYSGTGDSPLHF,TGTGCCAGCAGTTATTCGGGGACAGGAGATTCACCCCTCCACTTT
.,.,TRBJ1-2,TRBV18,CASSRGEDYGYTF,TGTGCCAGCTCACGGGGAGAGGACTATGGCTACACCTTC
.,few,TRBJ2-1,TRBV7-2,CASSLGLSAAYNEQFF,TGTGCCAGCAGCTTAGGTCTAAGCGCGGCCTACAATGAGCAGTTCTTC
TRBD1,.,TRBJ1-2,TRBV11-2,CASSLGTGLDGYTF,TGTGCCAGCAGCTTGGGGACAGGGTTGGATGGCTACACCTTC
TRBD1,.,TRBJ2-3,TRBV11-3,CASSPGGTGYGDTQYF,TGTGCCAGCAGCCCTGGTGGGACAGGGTATGGAGATACGCAGTATTTT
TRBD2,.,TRBJ2-5,TRBV6-5,CASSFFSGGAKETQYF,TGTGCCAGCAGTTTCTTTAGCGGGGGGGCGAAGGAGACCCAGTACTTC
TRBD2,.,TRBJ2-4,TRBV30,CAWNLGLAGGQAKNIQYF,TGTGCCTGGAACCTGGGACTAGCGGGGGGTCAAGCCAAAAACATTCAGTACTTC
.,.,TRBJ2-1,TRBV7-2,CASSYQMNSEQFF,TGTGCCAGCAGCTACCAAATGAACAGTGAGCAGTTCTTC
.,.,TRBJ1-6,TRBV27,CASSLLQDNSPLHF,TGTGCCAGCAGTTTACTTCAGGATAATTCACCCCTCCACTTT
.,once,TRBJ1-6,TRBV12-3/TRBV12-4,CASSSEGNSPLHF,TGTGCCAGTTCCTCGGAGGGGAATTCACCCCTCCACTTT
.,.,TRBJ1-1,TRBV5-1,CASRIQGETEAFF,TGCGCCAGCAGGATACAGGGAGAAACTGAAGCTTTCTTT
.,.,TRBJ2-3,TRBV4-3,CASSGQNTDTQYF,TGCGCCAGCAGCGGACAGAACACAGATACGCAGTATTTT
TRBD2,.,TRBJ2-7,TRBV7-9,CASSFLAGEYEQYF,TGTGCCAGCAGCTTCCTAGCGGGGGAATACGAGCAGTACTTC
.,.,TRBJ2-1,TRBV4-3,CASSQGGGRGDNEQFF,TGCGCCAGCAGCCAAGGGGGGGGCCGTGGGGACAATGAGCAGTTCTTC
TRBD1,few,TRBJ1-3,TRBV3-1/TRBV3-2,CASSQGDRGLGNTIYF,TGTGCCAGCAGCCAGGGGGACAGGGGGCTTGGAAACACCATATATTTT
.,.,TRBJ2-1,TRBV18,CASSPRGPGAYNEQFF,TGTGCCAGCTCACCGCGGGGACCCGGGGCCTACAATGAGCAGTTCTTC
TRBD2,.,TRBJ2-7,TRBV30,CALTSGAYEQYF,TGTGCCTTGACTAGCGGAGCCTACGAGCAGTACTTC
TRBD1,.,TRBJ2-1,TRBV6-5,CASSYSNPGGIDEQFF,TGTGCCAGCAGTTACTCGAATCCAGGGGGCATCGATGAGCAGTTCTTC
.,.,TRBJ1-1,TRBV7-9,CASSDLGGTEAFF,TGTGCCAGCAGCGATCTAGGGGGCACTGAAGCTTTCTTT
.,few,TRBJ1-5,TRBV5-1,CASSPDLNQPQHF,TGCGCCAGCAGCCCCGACTTAAATCAGCCCCAGCATTTT
TRBD1,few,TRBJ1-4,TRBV5-1,CASSWEGIRTGGRTNEKLFF,TGCGCCAGCAGCTGGGAGGGTATTCGGACAGGGGGTCGAACTAATGAAAAACTGTTTTTT
TRBD2,.,TRBJ2-7,TRBV27,CASSSPGTSVYEQYF,TGTGCCAGCAGTTCTCCCGGGACTAGCGTCTACGAGCAGTACTTC
.,.,TRBJ1-1,TRBV3-1/TRBV3-2,CASSQGTGLVTEAFF,TGTGCCAGCAGCCAAGGAACGGGTTTAGTCACTGAAGCTTTCTTT
.,.,TRBJ1-1,TRBV27,CASSSAPGHKNTEAFF,TGTGCCAGCAGTTCCGCCCCGGGACACAAGAACACTGAAGCTTTCTTT
TRBD2,.,TRBJ2-1,TRBV2,CASLEELAGDEQFF,TGTGCCAGCCTCGAGGAACTAGCGGGGGACGAGCAGTTCTTC
.,.,TRBJ1-4,TRBV19,CASSPGGVFTAEKLFF,TGTGCCAGTAGTCCTGGGGGGGTTTTTACAGCGGAAAAACTGTTTTTT